A single sample gave rise to the 20 T cell receptor beta chains below, sequenced in a study of memory CD4+ T cells and cytomegalovirus serostatus. Sequenced by immunoSEQ multiplex PCR; TCRdb stores in-frame clones only, minus some. The profile shows under 55,000 clones, around 83% of them singletons. Single viable CD3+CD4+CD8-CD45RO+ cells were sorted as the memory CD4+ T cells. Material: memory CD4+ T cells from blood. The receptors derive from an adult in good health and CMV-seropositive.

This chain uses TRBV7-2 with TRBJ2-5; D not resolved. V was trimmed by 8 bases and J by 4 bases, leaving 11 bases between them. CDR1 is SGHTA, CDR2 FQGNSA, per germline. The CDR3 contains 12 residues. CDR3 region: CASRSTGETQYF. Here the CDR3 DNA reads TGTGCCAGCCGGTCGACGGGAGAGACCCAGTACTTC.

The chain couples TRBV25-1 to TRBJ2-2; D perhaps matches TRBD2 (5 bases). The V gene's germline CDR1 is MGHDK and CDR2 SYGVNS. The V end lost 8 bases, the J end lost 4 bases, and 14 bases lay between the germline ends. The CDR3 extends over 14 amino acids. The CDR3 nucleotides are TGTGCCAGCGGGCAGGAGGCTGGCACCGGGGAGCTGTTTTTT. Its protein is CASGQEAGTGELFF.

V and J are TRBV7-2 and TRBJ1-2; unclear D gene. Per the germline V gene, CDR1 is SGHTA and CDR2 is FQGNSA. The CDR3 length is 12 residues. Trimming cost V 4 bases and J 4 bases, with 7 bases left between them. CDR3 loop: CASSSGLYGYTF. Written as DNA, the CDR3 is TGTGCCAGCAGCTCCGGACTCTATGGCTACACCTTC.

The chain joins TRBV5-1 to TRBJ1-6; D is ambiguous. V was shortened by 0 bases and J by 6 bases, with 16 bases between the two germline ends. CDR1 SGHRS and CDR2 YFSETQ come from the germline V gene. The CDR3 is 17 amino acids. CDR3 amino acids: CASSLAGTSTSNSPLHF. CDR3 sequence (DNA): TGCGCCAGCAGCTTGGCCGGCACCAGTACATCTAATTCACCCCTCCACTTT. Filled out from reference TRBV5-1 and TRBJ1-6, the complete variable domain reads KAGVTQTPRYLIKTRGQQVTLSCSPISGHRSVSWYQQTPGQGLQFLFEYFSETQRNKGNFPGRFSGRQFSNSRSEMNVSTLELGDSALYLCASSLAGTSTSNSPLHFGNGTRLTVT.

The chain couples TRBV5-6 to TRBJ1-5; D is perhaps TRBD1 (6 bases). The CDR3 extends over 16 amino acids. CDR1 is SGHDT, CDR2 YYEEEE, per germline. The V gene lost 1 base and the J gene lost 0 bases, with 11 bases spanning the gap. The CDR3 sequence is CASSLQGPYSNQPQHF. The CDR3 DNA reads TGTGCCAGCAGCTTGCAGGGGCCCTATAGCAATCAGCCCCAGCATTTT.

This chain uses TRBV18 with TRBJ2-7; D is perhaps TRBD1 or TRBD2 (5 bases each). V lost 3 bases to trimming and J lost 6 bases, with 21 bases between them. The germline gives CDR1 KGHSH, CDR2 LQKENI. The CDR3 length is 16 residues. The CDR3 here is CASSPRGVQTPGEQYF. The CDR3, as DNA: TGTGCCAGCTCACCTCGAGGGGTCCAGACTCCGGGCGAGCAGTACTTC. Full variable domain (outside the CDR3, taken from reference TRBV18 and TRBJ2-7): NAGVMQNPRHLVRRRGQEARLRCSPMKGHSHVYWYRQLPEEGLKFMVYLQKENIIDESGMPKERFSAEFPKEGPSILRIQQVVRGDSAAYFCASSPRGVQTPGEQYFGPGTRLTVT.

CDR3 protein: CASSFDRGKDGYTF. The CDR3 DNA sequence: TGCGCCAGCAGCTTTGACAGGGGAAAGGATGGCTACACCTTC. This chain uses TRBV5-1 with TRBJ1-2, with 8 bases aligning to TRBD1. The CDR3 runs to 14 residues. The V segment lost 2 bases and the J segment 6 bases; nucleotides outside the gene matches: 6. CDR1 SGHRS and CDR2 YFSETQ come from the germline V gene.

This clone was detected only a few times. This rearrangement joins TRBV6-5 to TRBJ1-1; D ambiguous. Germline V gene lookup returns CDR1 MNHEY and CDR2 SVGAGI. V lost 0 bases, J lost 4 bases, and 12 bases lay in between. The CDR3 has 15 amino acids. CDR3 nucleotide sequence: TGTGCCAGCAGTTACTCAGGGAGGTCGGTCACTGAAGCTTTCTTT. Protein sequence: CASSYSGRSVTEAFF.

This chain links TRBV11-2 with TRBJ1-1; TRBD1 matches at 8 bases. V lost 5 bases and J lost 1; bases outside the gene matches: 6. CDR3 length equals 15 residues. The germline V gene has CDR1 SGHAT and CDR2 FQNNGV. The CDR3 DNA sequence: TGTGCCAGCAGCCCGCGACAGGGGCCGAACACTGAAGCTTTCTTT. It encodes CASSPRQGPNTEAFF.

The chain recombines TRBV7-9 with TRBJ1-1; D ambiguous. V was shortened by 1 base and J by 6 bases, with 9 bases between the two germline ends. In germline, CDR1 is SEHNR, CDR2 FQNEAQ (reference sequence). The CDR3 has 13 amino acids. CDR3 coding DNA: TGTGCCAGCAGCTTAGGGTATTTATCTGAAGCTTTCTTT. Encoded protein: CASSLGYLSEAFF.

The chain couples TRBV27 to TRBJ1-1; D is perhaps TRBD1 (5 bases). V was clipped by 7 bases and J by 4 bases, with 10 bases between them. CDR3 size: 12 residues. The germline V gene encodes CDR1 MNHEY and CDR2 SMNVEV (reference sequence). CDR3 sequence: CASKGQGTEAFF. The DNA for the CDR3 is TGTGCCAGCAAGGGGCAGGGCACTGAAGCTTTCTTT.

The CDR3 sequence: CASSLFPGQVNEKLFF. DNA for the CDR3: TGTGCCAGCAGTTTATTCCCGGGACAGGTTAATGAAAAACTGTTTTTT. V gene TRBV28 combines with J gene TRBJ1-4, with 8 bases identical to TRBD1. The CDR3 is 16 residues long. The J segment lost 4 bases and the V segment lost 1 base, leaving 5 bases of the junction unmatched. Germline lookup yields CDR1 MDHEN and CDR2 SYDVKM.

The chain carries TRBV15 and TRBJ1-6, with D uncertain. CDR3 length: 13 amino acids. Between the trimmed V and J ends, which lost 0 bases and 12 bases, there was a span of 9 bases. CDR1 and CDR2 from the germline V gene are LNHNV and YYDKDF (reference sequence). For the CDR3, the DNA is TGTGCCACCAGCAGAGATTTGGAGAGACCCCTCCACTTT. The encoded protein is CATSRDLERPLHF.

This chain links TRBV10-3 with TRBJ2-3, with 15 bases fitting TRBD2. The germline V gene encodes CDR1 ENHRY and CDR2 SYGVKD. V lost 6 bases to trimming and J lost 5 bases; unmatched junction nucleotides: 6. The CDR3 has 16 residues. CDR3 loop: CAISRTSGGAGDTQYF. CDR3 in DNA: TGTGCCATCAGCCGGACTAGCGGGGGGGCTGGAGATACGCAGTATTTT.

The sample holds one count of this clone. CDR3 coding DNA: TGTGCCAGCAGCAGACAGGGGAGCTACGAGCAGTACTTC. Its translation is CASSRQGSYEQYF. The chain has TRBV5-5 and TRBJ2-7; 8 bases map to TRBD1. V lost 4 bases and J lost 3; bases outside the gene matches: 3. The CDR3 runs 13 residues. Germline CDR1 and CDR2: SGHKS and YYEKEE (reference sequence).

The chain couples TRBV6-4 to TRBJ2-3; D gene unclear. CDR3 length: 13 residues. The germline V gene encodes CDR1 MRHNA and CDR2 SNTAGT. The V end was cut by 0 bases, the J end by 8 bases, with 9 bases between. CDR3 sequence reads: CASSDSMGSTQYF. The CDR3 bases are TGTGCCAGCAGTGACTCGATGGGTAGTACGCAGTATTTT.

This rearrangement joins TRBV29-1 to TRBJ1-4; 7 bases are shared with TRBD1. The CDR3 covers 12 residues. CDR1 and CDR2 (germline): SQVTM, ANQGSEA. V dropped 6 bases and J dropped 4; count of bases not matched to a gene: 2. The CDR3 loop is CSVRQGNEKLFF. The CDR3, as DNA: TGCAGCGTCCGACAGGGTAATGAAAAACTGTTTTTT.

The rearrangement links TRBV5-1 to TRBJ2-1, with unresolved D. Trimming shortened V by 0 bases and J by 7 bases, and 8 bases separated the two germline ends. CDR1 is SGHRS and CDR2 is YFSETQ in the germline V gene. The CDR3 loop spans 13 amino acids. This CDR3 reads CASSLEGLNEQFF. DNA of the CDR3: TGCGCCAGCAGCTTGGAGGGTTTAAATGAGCAGTTCTTC.

The chain recombines TRBV20-1 with TRBJ1-2; D gene unclear. Germline V CDR1 and CDR2: DFQATT, SNEGSKA (reference sequence). Between the trimmed V and J ends, which lost 8 bases and 1 base, there was a span of 5 bases. This CDR3 region has 10 residues. The CDR3 spells CSTFNYGYTF. The CDR3 DNA follows: TGCAGTACCTTTAACTATGGCTACACCTTC.

The chain carries TRBV30 and TRBJ2-1; D perhaps matches TRBD2 (5 bases). The CDR3 spans 11 residues. Trimming removed 0 bases at V and 9 bases at J, with 6 bases between. The germline V gene encodes CDR1 GTSNPN and CDR2 SVGIG (reference sequence). The CDR3 DNA reads TGTGCCTGGAGTGTACGGGGTGAGCAGTTCTTC. The encoded protein is CAWSVRGEQFF.